A selection of T cell receptor beta chains follows, all from one sample in a study of control samples from healthy donors and cancer patients. TCRdb's copy holds only in-frame clones and misses some; the assay was immunoSEQ multiplex PCR. The data contain about 150,000 clones, around 95% of them singletons. Sample: blood. The receptors shown here come from a woman in her thirties or forties in good health. Both conserved end residues are part of each CDR3. Clone sizes are given selectively: once, few, many, or a class where the clone is expanded.

clone size | V gene | CDR3 protein
once | TRBV7-9 | CASSLGGPNTEAFF
few | TRBV19 | CASSPGGGDERYGYTF
NA | TRBV13 | CASSLGYGLAGGPNTGELFF
NA | TRBV7-2 | CASSPTRGQPQHF
NA | TRBV7-2 | CASSLRFSGSYNSPLHF
NA | TRBV6-1 | CASSDTDQETQYF
NA | TRBV9 | CASSVEVGQGALKTGELFF
NA | TRBV2 | CASSHGDRGPYEQYF
NA | TRBV9 | CASSASSGQGPGNTIYF
NA | TRBV25-1 | CVSSEYESTEAFF
NA | TRBV7-2 | CASSLALTDVDYEQYF